This entry describes one T cell receptor beta chain. Its matching antigen is unknown. The data belong to a study of post-analysis software for immune sequencing data. Overall study results and limits: Comparison with controls showed significantly lower normalized Chao1 diversity in multiple sclerosis patients.

The authors incorporated unique molecular identifiers into the TCR beta cDNA libraries. Roughly 0.5 million cDNA molecules were obtained from 1 to 10 million T cells. TCRdb reanalysed the PCR reads using MiXCR and keeps one entry per CDR3 protein. This sample has about 680,000 distinct CDR3 sequences, with 55% to 60% found just once. This TCR was sampled from a girl aged 2 to 10 with multiple sclerosis. Sequencing was carried out using blood.

The CDR3 loop is CAISEVVGTDQPQHF. CDR3 nucleotides: TGTGCCATCAGTGAGGTTGTGGGTACGGATCAGCCCCAGCATTTT. The chain uses TRBV10-3 and TRBJ1-5; no definite D call. Germline V gene sequence: CDR1 ENHRY, CDR2 SYGVKD. CDR3 size: 15 residues. V was shortened by 2 bases and J by 5 bases, with 13 bases between the two germline ends.